The rows below give T cell receptor beta chains drawn from one sample of a study of graft-versus-host responses after intestinal transplantation. No antigens are known for them. Sequenced by immunoSEQ multiplex PCR; TCRdb stores in-frame clones only, minus some. The data contain around 110,000 clones, 90% of them singletons. This specimen was unstimulated CD4+ T cells sorted from spleen or lymph node cells, taken before intestinal transplant. These receptors were collected from a human donor who received an intestinal transplant. Each CDR3 is given with its conserved first and last residue. The order of the fields is V gene, clone size, J gene, D gene, CDR3 protein, CDR3 DNA. D genes are given only for firm matches. Where a row states a size, it is once, few, many or the class of an expanded clone; other rows omit it.

TRBV29-1	-	TRBJ2-7	-	CSICTGLQNEQYF	TGCAGCATTTGCACAGGCTTACAAAACGAGCAGTACTTC
TRBV11-2	-	TRBJ1-1	-	CASSSYSEAFF	TGTGCCAGCAGCTCCTACTCTGAAGCTTTCTTT
TRBV7-9	-	TRBJ2-7	-	CASSLGQGSLSYEQYF	TGTGCCAGCAGCTTAGGCCAGGGGAGTCTCTCCTACGAGCAGTACTTC
TRBV19	-	TRBJ2-3	TRBD2	CASSIDLAGTDTQYF	TGTGCCAGTAGTATAGATCTAGCGGGCACAGATACGCAGTATTTT
TRBV5-6	-	TRBJ1-2	-	CASSWTANYGYTF	TGTGCCAGCAGCTGGACAGCTAACTATGGCTACACCTTC
TRBV18	-	TRBJ2-7	-	CASSPGQAKSYEQYF	TGTGCCAGCTCCCCTGGACAAGCAAAATCCTACGAGCAGTACTTC
TRBV10-3	-	TRBJ2-7	-	CAISQDTGEQYF	TGTGCCATCAGCCAGGACACGGGCGAGCAGTACTTC
TRBV7-2	-	TRBJ1-2	-	CASSFGQPHPSYGYTF	TGTGCCAGCAGCTTCGGACAGCCTCACCCGAGTTATGGCTACACCTTC
TRBV4-1	few	TRBJ1-2	TRBD1	CASSQAGTGKVYGYTF	TGCGCCAGCAGCCAGGCCGGGACAGGGAAGGTTTATGGCTACACCTTC
TRBV29-1	-	TRBJ1-1	-	CSVTHYVGTEAFF	TGCAGCGTTACCCATTATGTCGGCACTGAAGCTTTCTTT
TRBV7-2	-	TRBJ1-2	-	CASSLVGGAGYGYTF	TGTGCCAGCAGCTTAGTCGGGGGGGCGGGATATGGCTACACCTTC
TRBV18	-	TRBJ1-2	TRBD1	CASSPPGQGINYGYTF	TGTGCCAGCTCACCACCAGGACAGGGGATAAACTATGGCTACACCTTC
TRBV20-1	-	TRBJ1-1	-	CRGQRNTEAFF	TGCCGCGGTCAGAGGAACACTGAAGCTTTCTTT
TRBV5-6	few	TRBJ1-1	TRBD1	CASSLRGQTEAFF	TGTGCCAGCAGCTTGAGGGGACAGACCGAAGCTTTCTTT
TRBV11-2	-	TRBJ2-1	-	CASSRTLATVLNEQFF	TGTGCCAGCAGCCGGACCCTAGCCACCGTTCTTAATGAGCAGTTCTTC
TRBV7-2	-	TRBJ2-4	TRBD1	CASSIGDRGLSKNIQYF	TGTGCCAGCAGCATCGGTGACAGGGGGCTATCCAAAAACATTCAGTACTTC
TRBV5-4	-	TRBJ2-3	TRBD1	CASSQDRVRDTQYF	TGTGCCAGCAGCCAAGACAGGGTGAGAGATACGCAGTATTTT
TRBV27	-	TRBJ2-7	TRBD2	CASRKLSGSFLSNEQYF	TGTGCCAGCAGAAAACTTAGCGGGAGCTTTCTATCAAACGAGCAGTACTTC
TRBV19	-	TRBJ2-1	-	CASSFSAGSSYNEQFF	TGTGCCAGTTCATTCTCAGCGGGTAGCTCCTACAATGAGCAGTTCTTC
TRBV30	-	TRBJ2-7	-	CAWSRREYEQYF	TGTGCCTGGAGCCGAAGGGAGTACGAGCAGTACTTC
TRBV10-1	-	TRBJ2-2	TRBD1	CASRPGQGSTGELFF	TGCGCCAGCAGGCCGGGACAGGGAAGCACCGGGGAGCTGTTTTTT
TRBV5-1	-	TRBJ2-1	TRBD2	CASSFLAGVENEQFF	TGCGCCAGCAGCTTCCTAGCGGGAGTAGAAAATGAGCAGTTCTTC
TRBV4-3	-	TRBJ1-6	-	CASSQDPGAYNSPLHF	TGCGCCAGCAGCCAAGACCCCGGGGCCTATAATTCACCCCTCCACTTT
TRBV7-9	-	TRBJ2-7	-	CASSLGTNYEQYF	TGTGCCAGCAGCTTAGGGACAAACTACGAGCAGTACTTC
TRBV5-1	-	TRBJ2-5	-	CASSLALGAGETQYF	TGCGCCAGCAGCTTGGCCCTGGGGGCAGGGGAGACCCAGTACTTC
TRBV6-5	-	TRBJ1-1	-	CASSYRAGRSAAFF	TGTGCCAGCAGTTATAGGGCAGGGAGGTCGGCGGCTTTCTTT
TRBV6-5	-	TRBJ1-2	-	CASRRSTEAMGGYTF	TGTGCCAGCAGAAGGTCGACGGAGGCCATGGGTGGCTACACCTTC
TRBV28	-	TRBJ2-3	TRBD2	CASSFGEILSGSTDTQYF	TGTGCCAGCAGTTTTGGAGAGATACTTAGCGGGAGCACAGATACGCAGTATTTT
TRBV27	-	TRBJ2-7	TRBD2	CASGRREYEQYF	TGTGCCAGCGGGAGGCGGGAGTACGAGCAGTACTTC
TRBV6-4	-	TRBJ2-7	-	CASRPGVLRTYEQYF	TGTGCCAGCAGGCCAGGGGTTCTCCGTACCTACGAGCAGTACTTC
TRBV6-6	-	TRBJ2-1	TRBD1	CASTNPGQAYNEQFF	TGTGCCAGCACCAATCCCGGACAGGCCTACAATGAGCAGTTCTTC
TRBV28	-	TRBJ2-1	TRBD1	CASSPRVGTGDDEQFF	TGTGCCAGCAGTCCCCGGGTCGGGACAGGGGACGATGAGCAGTTCTTC
TRBV7-8	-	TRBJ2-5	TRBD1	CASSPPGQFQETQYF	TGTGCCAGCAGCCCTCCGGGACAGTTCCAAGAGACCCAGTACTTC
TRBV4-2	-	TRBJ2-5	TRBD2	CASSHGVAGGQETQYF	TGTGCCAGCAGCCATGGGGTAGCGGGAGGCCAAGAGACCCAGTACTTC
TRBV5-4	-	TRBJ2-5	-	CASSLDGSGVETQYF	TGCGCCAGCAGCTTGGACGGGAGTGGGGTGGAGACCCAGTACTTC
TRBV5-1	-	TRBJ1-4	TRBD1	CASSLAGTVGEKLFF	TGCGCCAGCAGCTTGGCCGGGACAGTAGGGGAAAAACTGTTTTTT
TRBV25-1	-	TRBJ1-2	-	CASSEYGDNYGYTF	TGTGCCAGCAGTGAATACGGGGATAACTATGGCTACACCTTC
TRBV6-1	-	TRBJ1-1	-	CASSLQGIGTEAFF	TGTGCCAGCAGCCTACAGGGAATCGGCACTGAAGCTTTCTTT
TRBV7-2	-	TRBJ2-7	-	CASSLAAAGLYEQYF	TGTGCCAGCAGCTTAGCCGCGGCAGGGTTGTACGAGCAGTACTTC
TRBV10-3	-	TRBJ2-2	-	CAISGSNTGELFF	TGTGCCATCAGTGGGAGTAACACCGGGGAGCTGTTTTTT
TRBV7-6	-	TRBJ1-6	TRBD1	CASSNRDRGLGSPLHF	TGTGCCAGCAGCAACCGGGACAGGGGATTGGGGTCACCCCTCCACTTT
TRBV6-1	-	TRBJ1-4	-	CASSEEGGGEKLFF	TGTGCCAGCAGTGAGGAGGGGGGGGGTGAAAAACTGTTTTTT
TRBV6-4	-	TRBJ2-7	-	CASSDNRAYEQYF	TGTGCCAGCAGTGACAACAGGGCCTACGAGCAGTACTTC